This T cell receptor beta chain was recorded in a study of cytomegalovirus exposure and HLA in healthy donors. General study points: When a later analysis compared HLA-associated TCR beta chains with equally common others, the HLA-associated chains turned out to be more clonally expanded and to have lower generation probabilities. Based on reports, TCR beta sequences accurately predicted HLA-A and HLA-B alleles for most subjects. The authors later found TCR association rates varying by HLA locus, with DRB1 most and HLA-C fewest.

Vbeta (60) and Jbeta (13) primers were used in the PCR. In the authors' workflow: Later analysis identified roughly 82 million unique TCR beta chains, some 10 million shared. The protocol was immunoSEQ multiplex PCR, while the TCRdb copy is restricted to in-frame clones and leaves out a portion. That table furnishes V, J and clone size, whereas the DNA furnished D and trimming. This sample has 150,000 to 200,000 clones, with less than 90% found just once. A remark on this clone: Its antigen remains unknown.

This receptor was identified in a man aged 50 to 60 in good health and CMV-seropositive. Sequencing input: PBMCs.

The CDR3 loop is CASSTGASTDTQYF. The CDR3 DNA reads as TGCGCCAGCAGCACGGGAGCTAGCACAGATACGCAGTATTTT. The gene calls are TRBV5-1 and TRBJ2-3, with D possibly matching TRBD2 (6 bases). Germline CDR1 is SGHRS and CDR2 is YFSETQ. V lost 4 bases to trimming and J lost 0 bases, with 9 bases between them. This CDR3 region has 14 residues.